This T cell receptor beta chain derives from a study of identical twins. The CDR3 is 14 amino acids. The V gene end was trimmed by 3 bases and the J gene end by 2 bases; junction bases not matched to a gene: 3. Germline V gene data show CDR1 as SGHTA and CDR2 as FQGNSA. One entry per CDR3 protein results from TCRdb running MiXCR on the 5' RACE reads. The sample contains 650,000 to 750,000 distinct CDR3 sequences, 20% to 25% of which appear only once. Healthy Caucasians were all of the donors. This clonotype has only a few counts. Antigen specificity is unknown. Broader study findings: The authors noted that invariant MAIT and iNKT cells could partly confound zero-insertion analyses.

This same sample was also taken into another study, of T cells expressing NK-cell markers. That report notes: The sorts in several experiments were restricted to alpha-beta TCR T cells by an anti-gamma-delta TCR antibody.

V and J are TRBV7-2 and TRBJ2-7, with TRBD1 identical over 8 bases. The source of this sequence is a young woman in good health. Sample: PBMCs. The CDR3 bases are TGTGCCAGCAGCTTTCAGGGGGCCCCCTACGAGCAGTACTTC. Encoded protein: CASSFQGAPYEQYF.